This passage covers 3 T cell receptor beta chains from one sample sequenced in a study of control samples from healthy donors and cancer patients. The data were produced by immunoSEQ multiplex PCR, yet TCRdb's version contains in-frame clones alone and is incomplete. The sample lists around 150,000 clones, around 90% seen once, with more than 10% in the top ten. Sequences were obtained from blood. The receptors come from a man aged 25-40 years in good health.

This chain uses TRBV4-1 with TRBJ1-1; D gene ambiguous. The CDR3 length is 13 residues. The germline V gene encodes CDR1 MGHRA and CDR2 YSYEKL. Trimming pared 3 bases from V and 1 base from J, leaving 6 bases between. The DNA for the CDR3 is TGCGCCAGCAGCCAGGGGAAGAACACTGAAGCTTTCTTT. Translation: CASSQGKNTEAFF.

The V gene is TRBV7-7, the J gene TRBJ2-2; maybe TRBD1 (6 bases). Germline V lookup: CDR1 SSHAT, CDR2 FNYEAQ (reference sequence). This CDR3 is built from 12 residues. Trimming took 5 bases from V and 5 from J, leaving 6 bases between them. CDR3 sequence: CASSQGTGELFF. CDR3 in DNA: TGTGCCAGCAGCCAGGGGACCGGGGAGCTGTTTTTT.

The chain combines TRBV5-1 with TRBJ1-6; the match to TRBD1 covers 8 bases. CDR1 and CDR2 (germline): SGHRS, YFSETQ. The CDR3 consists of 17 residues. V lost 0 bases and J lost 7; bases outside the gene matches: 9. The CDR3 DNA is TGCGCCAGCAGCTTGGGGCAGGGGGCGCGATCAAATTCACCCCTCCACTTT. Its translation is CASSLGQGARSNSPLHF.